This TCR beta chain appears in the sequencing data of a study of blood T cell repertoires in COVID-19. In the study overall: Acute-phase and convalescent COVID-19 samples originated in the United States, Italy and Spain. PBMCs, B-cell-depleted T cells, or T cells provided the cDNA or gDNA that made up the material.

Losses at the gene ends were 5 bases for V and 3 bases for J; bases not matched to a gene: 10. The CDR3 has 16 residues. The germline V gene encodes CDR1 MDHEN and CDR2 SYDVKM. As originally analysed: Amplification with reference gene primers provided the estimates of nucleated cell counts. Libraries were prepared by immunoSEQ multiplex PCR; TCRdb keeps only in-frame clonotypes and omits some of them. From that table come the V and J calls and clone size; the DNA was used to work out D and trimming. The data contain approximately 140,000 clones, approximately 83% of them singletons. The TCR sequence derives from a man between 65 and 85 years old with acute or convalescent COVID-19. This chain links TRBV28 with TRBJ2-7, with 10 bases identical to TRBD2. The specimen sequenced was peripheral blood. The chain's CDR3 is CASSGEGASGSYEQYF. Written as DNA, the CDR3 is TGTGCCAGCAGTGGGGAGGGGGCTAGCGGGAGCTACGAGCAGTACTTC. Full variable domain (missing parts from reference TRBV28 and TRBJ2-7): DVKVTQSSRYLVKRTGEKVFLECVQDMDHENMFWYRQDPGLGLRLIYFSYDVKMKEKGDIPEGYSVSREKKERFSLILESASTNQTSMYLCASSGEGASGSYEQYFGPGTRLTVT.